This T cell receptor beta chain was found in a study of blood T cells in healthy people across ages. PCR was performed a second time for about 7 to 12 cycles using a sample-barcoded 5' primer and a J-beta primer mix. TCRdb used MiXCR to reprocess the 5' RACE reads, holding one entry per CDR3 protein. Counted here are 550,000 to 650,000 distinct CDR3 sequences, approximately 30% occurring once; the ten biggest clones make up 15% to 17%. This clonotype was seen ten or more times. The target antigen is unknown. Study observations and caveats: While age rose, TCR beta diversity per million T cells dropped in a roughly linear way. Donors of long life had a larger count of naive CD4+ cells and greater diversity than aged donors.

The sequenced material came from blood. The sequence was collected from an elderly woman in good health.

This chain's CDR3 is CSARDAVAGSYNEQFF. As DNA, the CDR3 is TGCAGTGCTAGAGATGCGGTAGCGGGGTCCTACAATGAGCAGTTCTTC. This chain uses TRBV20-1 with TRBJ2-1; 8 nucleotides agree with TRBD2. This CDR3 contains 16 residues. CDR1 is DFQATT and CDR2 is SNEGSKA in the germline V gene (reference sequence). Trimming at V came to 0 bases and at J to 1 base, leaving 5 bases not matched to a gene.